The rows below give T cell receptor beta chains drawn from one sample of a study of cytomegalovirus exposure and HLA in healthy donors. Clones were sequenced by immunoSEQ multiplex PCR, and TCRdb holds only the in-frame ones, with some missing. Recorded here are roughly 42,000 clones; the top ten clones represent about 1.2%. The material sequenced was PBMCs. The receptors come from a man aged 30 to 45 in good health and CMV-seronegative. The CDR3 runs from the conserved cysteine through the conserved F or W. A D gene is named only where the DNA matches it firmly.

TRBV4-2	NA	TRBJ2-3	TGTGCCAGCACCGAACCTAGGGGCGTGGGTACGCAGTATTTT	CASTEPRGVGTQYF
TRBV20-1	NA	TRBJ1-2	TGCAGTGCCCTTCGACAAGGCGGCTACACCTTC	CSALRQGGYTF
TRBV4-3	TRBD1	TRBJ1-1	TGCGCCAGCAGCCGTGGACAGGCTGAAGCTTTCTTT	CASSRGQAEAFF
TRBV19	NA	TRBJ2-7	TGTGCCAGTAGTATCAGGGAAGTTGGCTACGAGCAGTACTTC	CASSIREVGYEQYF
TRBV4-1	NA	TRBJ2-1	TGCGCCAGCAGCCAAGTAGCCCTTGAGGTGCACAATGAGCAGTTCTTC	CASSQVALEVHNEQFF
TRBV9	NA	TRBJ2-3	TGTGCCAGCAGCGTAGCTATGAACAGGGCCTACAAAGATACGCAGTATTTT	CASSVAMNRAYKDTQYF
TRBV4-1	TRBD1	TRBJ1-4	TGCGCCAGCAGCCCACGTTTACCCGGGACAGGGGGACATAATGAAAAACTGTTTTTT	CASSPRLPGTGGHNEKLFF
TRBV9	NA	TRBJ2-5	TGTGCCAGCAGCGCCCGGGACATAAAGGGAGAGACCCAGTACTTC	CASSARDIKGETQYF
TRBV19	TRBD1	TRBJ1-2	TGTGCCAGTAGAGAGTTTGGACAGGGACGTGGCTACACCTTC	CASREFGQGRGYTF
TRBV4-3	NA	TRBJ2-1	TGCGCCAGCAGCCAAGACGCGGGGCACTCCTACAATGAGCAGTTCTTC	CASSQDAGHSYNEQFF
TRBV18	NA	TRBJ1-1	TGTGCCAGCTCCTTTGATGCGCTAACCGGAGCTTTCTTT	CASSFDALTGAFF
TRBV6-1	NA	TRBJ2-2	TGTGCCAGCAGTCCTTGGACACCTAACACCGGGGAGCTGTTTTTT	CASSPWTPNTGELFF
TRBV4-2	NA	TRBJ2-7	TGTGCCAGCAGCCCAAAGGAAGGAGGCAGGGAGCAGTACTTC	CASSPKEGGREQYF
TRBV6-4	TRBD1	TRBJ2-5	TGTGCCAGCACCCCACAGGGGCAGGAAGAGACCCAGTACTTC	CASTPQGQEETQYF
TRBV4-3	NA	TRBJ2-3	TGCGCCAGCAGCCAAGATGTGGCAAGACTCCGCACAGATACGCAGTATTTT	CASSQDVARLRTDTQYF
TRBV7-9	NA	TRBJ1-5	TGTGCCAGCAGCTTAGGAGGGCGACAGCCCCAGCATTTT	CASSLGGRQPQHF
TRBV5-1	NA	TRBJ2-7	TGCGCCAGCAGTGTCGGGTCCCCCTACGAGCAGTACTTC	CASSVGSPYEQYF
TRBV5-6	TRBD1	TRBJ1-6	TGTGCCAGCAGCCGTGACAGGGGGGGATATAGCACCCTCCACTTT	CASSRDRGGYSTLHF
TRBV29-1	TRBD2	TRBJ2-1	TGCAGCGTTAGGGGACTAGCGGGAGTACCCAGGCAGGACAATGAGCAGTTCTTC	CSVRGLAGVPRQDNEQFF
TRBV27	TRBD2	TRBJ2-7	TGTGCCAGCAGTTTATCGATCGGACTAGGAGCCTACGAGCAGTACTTC	CASSLSIGLGAYEQYF
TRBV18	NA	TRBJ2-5	TGTGCCAGCTCACCACCGGAGGAACGAGAGACCCAGTACTTC	CASSPPEERETQYF
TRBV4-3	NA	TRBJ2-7	TGCGCCAGCAGCCAAGACACCCGGGGCAGGGGCTCAGAGGGGTCCTCCTACGAGCAGTACTTC	CASSQDTRGRGSEGSSYEQYF
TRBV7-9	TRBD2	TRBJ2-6	TGTGCCAGCAGCCAAGGACTAGCGCTGAGCTCTGGGGCCAACGTCCTGACTTTC	CASSQGLALSSGANVLTF
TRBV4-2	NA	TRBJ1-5	TGTGCCAGCAGCCAAGGCGATAGCAATCAGCCCCAGCATTTT	CASSQGDSNQPQHF
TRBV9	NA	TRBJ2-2	TGTGCCAGCAGCTCCCTCCAGACAACCGGGGAGCTGTTTTTT	CASSSLQTTGELFF
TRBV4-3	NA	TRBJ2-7	TGCGCCAGCAGCCCCGCGGGGACCGGAGGCGAGCAGTACTTC	CASSPAGTGGEQYF
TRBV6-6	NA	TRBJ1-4	TGTGCCAGCAGTTACTCACGGACAGCGGGGGAAAAACTGTTTTTT	CASSYSRTAGEKLFF
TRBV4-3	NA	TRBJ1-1	TGCGCCAGCAGCCGAAATACAGGGCGCACTGAAGCTTTCTTT	CASSRNTGRTEAFF
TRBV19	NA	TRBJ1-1	TGTGCCAGTGCCGTTCTTGGAGGGGAAGCTTTCTTT	CASAVLGGEAFF
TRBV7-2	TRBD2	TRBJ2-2	TGTGCCAGCAGCTTAGTGGGGGGGGACACCGGGGAGCTGTTTTTT	CASSLVGGDTGELFF
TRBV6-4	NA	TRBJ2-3	TGTGCCAGCAGTGTGGGTAGCGGATACACAGATACGCAGTATTTT	CASSVGSGYTDTQYF